Sequencing of this T cell receptor beta chain was carried out in a study of Graves' ophthalmopathy and Graves' hyperthyroidism. The CDR3 extends over 15 amino acids. The authors amplified TCR beta CDR3 regions, and they did so from RNA transcripts for repertoire sequencing. RT-PCR in the first round used HTBI primers; a second-round multiplex PCR followed. One entry per CDR3 protein, called by TCRdb with MiXCR from the multiplex PCR reads. Seen here are hundreds of thousands of distinct CDR3 sequences, about 40% observed once, and the top ten hold about 3.3%. The J gene is TRBJ2-2, the V gene TRBV12-3 or TRBV12-4, with D maybe TRBD2 (6 bases). The source is an adult man with Graves' ophthalmopathy. Sequences were obtained from peripheral blood. The CDR3 DNA sequence: TGTGCTAGTGGTTTTAGGGACTTCATTGCCGGGGAGCTGTTTTTT. It translates to CASGFRDFIAGELFF.